One and the same sample provided the 27 T cell receptor beta chains below, sequenced in a study of blood T cells in healthy people across ages. Primed by a sample-barcoded 5' primer and a J-beta primer mix, a second PCR proceeded for about 6 to 11 cycles. One entry per CDR3 protein, called by TCRdb with MiXCR from the 5' RACE reads. Of about 1.1 million distinct CDR3 sequences in the sample, about two fifths are singletons; the top ten hold around 13%. Sequencing was performed on blood. These receptors all stem from a man between 18 and 35 years old in good health.

This clonotype was seen more than once but under ten times. The chain links TRBV10-3 to TRBJ2-3; D tentatively reads TRBD1 or TRBD2 (5 bases each). CDR3 length: 16 residues. Germline values: CDR1 ENHRY, CDR2 SYGVKD. Trimming removed 11 bases from V and 3 bases from J, with 24 bases in between. CDR3 protein: CARGPPRDRRTDTQYF. As DNA, the CDR3 is TGTGCCCGAGGCCCCCCCCGGGACCGACGTACAGATACGCAGTATTTT.

V usage is TRBV5-1 and J usage is TRBJ2-3; D is unclear. This CDR3 has 16 residues. Germline V gene lookup returns CDR1 SGHRS and CDR2 YFSETQ. The V end was cut by 8 bases, the J end by 0 bases, with 19 bases between. CDR3 amino acids: CASIPPSLGSTDTQYF. The CDR3, as DNA: TGCGCCAGTATCCCCCCCTCCCTTGGGAGCACAGATACGCAGTATTTT.

This chain connects TRBV28 to TRBJ2-1, with D possibly being TRBD1 or TRBD2 (5 bases each). Matching the DNA end better, TRBJ2-7 makes the J call doubtful. Germline loops: CDR1 MDHEN, CDR2 SYDVKM. CDR3 size: 15 residues. The CDR3 DNA reads as TGTGCCAGCAGTTTAATCGGGACCGCCTACAATGAGCAGTACTTC. Translation gives CASSLIGTAYNEQYF.

This clonotype was found a few times. The chain uses TRBV20-1 and TRBJ2-1; D is unclear. Per the germline V gene, CDR1 is DFQATT and CDR2 is SNEGSKA (reference sequence). The CDR3 is 18 residues long. Trimming left V 0 bases short and J 7 bases short, with 25 bases between. CDR3: CSARERHGLGLLGNEQFF. CDR3 nucleotide sequence: TGCAGTGCTAGAGAGCGTCACGGATTGGGCTTATTGGGGAATGAGCAGTTCTTC.

The gene calls are TRBV5-1 and TRBJ2-3; D uncertain. Germline CDR1 is SGHRS and CDR2 is YFSETQ. Between the trimmed V and J ends, which lost 0 bases and 4 bases, there was a span of 6 bases. The CDR3 spans 13 residues. The CDR3 nucleotides are TGCGCCAGCAGCTTGGCAACCCCAGATACGCAGTATTTT. Its translation: CASSLATPDTQYF.

Remarks on this clonotype: One end of the junction does not line up with germline, which may come from a read error. The chain has TRBV6-1 and TRBJ1-5, with a tentative D call TRBD1 (5 bases). In germline, CDR1 is MNHNS, CDR2 SASEGT. This CDR3 has 13 amino acids. CDR3 amino acids: CAIGTVSNRPQHF. Written as DNA, the CDR3 is TGTGCGATCGGGACGGTCAGCAATCGGCCCCAGCATTTT.

V gene TRBV4-3 combines with J gene TRBJ1-6; D is uncertain. The V end lost 0 bases, the J end lost 7 bases, and 10 bases lay between the germline ends. Germline CDR1 LGHNA, CDR2 YSLEER. The CDR3 is made up of 15 amino acids. The CDR3 sequence is CASSQDLPRNSPLHF. The CDR3 DNA sequence: TGCGCCAGCAGCCAAGATCTCCCCCGAAATTCACCCCTCCACTTT.

This clonotype showed up just once. The CDR3 loop is CASLGRPDTEAFF. As DNA, the CDR3 is TGTGCCTCCCTCGGCAGGCCCGACACTGAAGCTTTCTTT. The rearrangement uses TRBV10-3 and TRBJ1-1; D is unresolved. Trimming pared 11 bases from V and 3 bases from J, leaving 16 bases between. The CDR3 loop spans 13 amino acids. Per germline, CDR1 ENHRY and CDR2 SYGVKD.

The genes are TRBV7-3 and TRBJ1-2; tentatively, D is TRBD1 (5 bases). V shed 0 bases and J shed 3 bases, with 17 bases lying between them. The CDR3 runs to 17 residues. Germline values: CDR1 SGHTA, CDR2 FQGTGA. The CDR3 DNA follows: TGTGCCAGCAGCTTAACGCCTAGGGACGGTCTACACTATGGCTACACCTTC. Protein sequence: CASSLTPRDGLHYGYTF.

This clonotype was seen a single time. The chain has TRBV20-1 and TRBJ1-1; the D is unclear. V was clipped by 7 bases and J by 8 bases, with 17 bases between them. The CDR3 runs 12 residues. Per germline, CDR1 DFQATT and CDR2 SNEGSKA (reference sequence). CDR3 sequence: CSGLSIITEAFF. CDR3 coding DNA: TGCAGTGGGTTGTCAATTATCACGGAAGCTTTCTTT.

This clonotype came up a few times. The V and J genes are TRBV6-1 and TRBJ2-3; D is unresolved. Per the germline V gene, CDR1 is MNHNS and CDR2 is SASEGT. V lost 7 bases and J lost 0, with 5 bases in between. The CDR3 consists of 12 residues. The CDR3 nucleotides read TGTGCCAGCATGAGCAGCACAGATACGCAGTATTTT. Protein sequence: CASMSSTDTQYF.

This chain uses TRBV4-3 with TRBJ1-1; 7 bases align to TRBD1. Germline CDR1 and CDR2: LGHNA and YSLEER. The CDR3 consists of 14 residues. V dropped 1 base and J dropped 6; count of bases not matched to a gene: 5. The CDR3 sequence is CASSQGDSYPEAFF. The CDR3, as DNA: TGCGCCAGCAGCCAAGGGGACAGTTACCCTGAAGCTTTCTTT.

This clonotype was observed once. One end of the junction fails to match germline, which may point to a read error. The DNA for the CDR3 is TGTGCCCGCAGTTTTGGAGGGGATACGCAGTATTTT. Translation: CARSFGGDTQYF. The chain joins TRBV27 to TRBJ2-3, with D maybe TRBD2 (6 bases). The germline gives CDR1 MNHEY, CDR2 SMNVEV (reference sequence). The CDR3 has 12 amino acids.

The rearrangement uses TRBV20-1 and TRBJ1-1; no firm D call. This CDR3 has 13 amino acids. Trimming shortened V by 5 bases and J by 4 bases, and 14 bases separated the two germline ends. Germline CDR1 DFQATT, CDR2 SNEGSKA (reference sequence). CDR3 sequence: CSAPLLGFTEAFF. DNA of the CDR3: TGCAGTGCTCCTTTACTGGGATTCACTGAAGCTTTCTTT.

The CDR3 spells CASSDYGTSGNEQYF. CDR3 DNA sequence: TGTGCCAGCAGCGACTACGGGACTAGCGGCAATGAGCAGTACTTC. The V and J genes are TRBV9 and TRBJ2-5; 11 bases match TRBD2. Per the germline V gene, CDR1 is SGDLS and CDR2 is YYNGEE. Losses at the gene ends were 3 bases for V and 11 bases for J; bases not matched to a gene: 12. This CDR3 is built from 15 residues.

This clonotype was observed once. This sequence joins TRBV7-9 and TRBJ2-1, with TRBD2 identical over 8 bases. Germline V gives CDR1 SEHNR, CDR2 FQNEAQ (reference sequence). This CDR3 is 16 amino acids long. The trim removed 3 bases at V and 1 base at J, leaving 5 bases unmatched. CDR3 sequence (DNA): TGTGCCAGCAGCTTTCGGGGGGGGGCGTCCTACAATGAGCAGTTCTTC. The encoded protein is CASSFRGGASYNEQFF. Using reference TRBV7-9 and TRBJ2-1 for the parts outside the CDR3, the full variable domain is DTGVSQNPRHKITKRGQNVTFRCDPISEHNRLYWYRQTLGQGPEFLTYFQNEAQLEKSRLLSDRFSAERPKGSFSTLEIQRTEQGDSAMYLCASSFRGGASYNEQFFGPGTRLTVL.

This clonotype was seen only a few times. The chain carries TRBV7-2 and TRBJ2-1; 8 bases are shared with TRBD1. CDR3 length equals 14 residues. Germline loops: CDR1 SGHTA, CDR2 FQGNSA. Unmatched junction bases numbered 2, after V lost 1 base and J lost 6 bases. This CDR3 is CASSLGTGINEQFF. DNA of the CDR3: TGTGCCAGCAGCTTAGGGACAGGGATCAATGAGCAGTTCTTC.

This chain connects TRBV20-1 to TRBJ1-2, with D uncertain. CDR1 is DFQATT and CDR2 is SNEGSKA in the germline V gene (reference sequence). The CDR3 is made up of 12 amino acids. The DNA of the CDR3 is TGCAGAGGGTCCGACACTAACTATGGCTACACCTTC. This gives the protein CRGSDTNYGYTF.

This clonotype was found once. The chain recombines TRBV3-1 with TRBJ2-4; TRBD2 matches 7 bases. J was trimmed by 2 bases and V by 0 bases; bases with no gene match: 10. The CDR3 loop spans 18 amino acids. Germline CDR1 reads LGHDT; CDR2 reads YNNKEL (reference sequence). DNA of the CDR3: TGTGCCAGCAGCCAAGAGAGTCTAGCGGCCTTTCCCAAAAACATTCAGTACTTC. Residues: CASSQESLAAFPKNIQYF. The full variable domain, in which reference TRBV3-1 and TRBJ2-4 provide the parts outside the CDR3, is DTAVSQTPKYLVTQMGNDKSIKCEQNLGHDTMYWYKQDSKKFLKIMFSYNNKELIINETVPNRFSPKSPDKAHLNLHINSLELGDSAVYFCASSQESLAAFPKNIQYFGAGTRLSVL.

The V gene is TRBV15, the J gene TRBJ1-1; no reliable D call. The V gene's germline CDR1 is LNHNV and CDR2 YYDKDF (reference sequence). Trimming removed 4 bases at V and 12 bases at J, with 18 bases between. This CDR3 is built from 13 residues. The CDR3 loop is CATSKMAGFKTFF. CDR3 nucleotides: TGTGCCACCAGCAAAATGGCGGGGTTCAAAACTTTCTTT.

The gene calls are TRBV20-1 and TRBJ1-4; D uncertain. The germline gives CDR1 DFQATT, CDR2 SNEGSKA (reference sequence). V was pared by 4 bases and J by 0 bases, with 9 bases between. This CDR3 comprises 14 residues. The CDR3 sequence: CSANGGTTNEKLFF. For the CDR3, the DNA is TGCAGTGCTAACGGCGGCACAACTAATGAAAAACTGTTTTTT.

V usage is TRBV5-1 and J usage is TRBJ2-4, with 9 bases lining up with TRBD2. J was trimmed by 13 bases and V by 5 bases; bases with no gene match: 13. Germline assignment: CDR1 SGHRS and CDR2 YFSETQ. CDR3 length: 14 amino acids. The CDR3 sequence: CASRLAGAYNEQYF. In DNA form, the CDR3 reads TGCGCCAGCAGATTAGCGGGGGCCTACAATGAGCAGTACTTC. The full variable domain, with the rest looked up from reference TRBV5-1 and TRBJ2-4, is KAGVTQTPRYLIKTRGQQVTLSCSPISGHRSVSWYQQTPGQGLQFLFEYFSETQRNKGNFPGRFSGRQFSNSRSEMNVSTLELGDSALYLCASRLAGAYNEQYFGAGTRLSVL.

Many counts were recorded for this clonotype. The chain employs TRBV6-1 and TRBJ1-1, with no clear D. Germline loops: CDR1 MNHNS, CDR2 SASEGT. The CDR3 spans 11 residues. The V end was cut by 7 bases, the J end by 1 base, with 4 bases between. CDR3 in amino acids: CASTRNTEAFF. In DNA form, the CDR3 reads TGTGCCAGCACCCGGAACACTGAAGCTTTCTTT.

The chain has TRBV10-3 and TRBJ2-5, with D possibly matching TRBD2 (5 bases). The V gene's germline CDR1 is ENHRY and CDR2 SYGVKD. V was pared by 2 bases and J by 0 bases, with 13 bases between. CDR3 length: 16 residues. The CDR3 sequence: CAISETASPYQETQYF. CDR3 bases: TGTGCCATCAGTGAGACGGCTAGCCCGTACCAAGAGACCCAGTACTTC.

The chain is built from TRBV6-6 and TRBJ1-4; no clear D gene. V was pared by 7 bases and J by 8 bases, with 17 bases between. The germline V gene has CDR1 MNHNY and CDR2 SVGAGI (reference sequence). The CDR3 spans 14 residues. The CDR3 is CASTLTRVDEKLFF. The CDR3 DNA follows: TGTGCCAGCACTCTGACCCGAGTCGACGAAAAACTGTTTTTT.

This chain joins TRBV7-3 and TRBJ2-5, with D unclear. Germline V gives CDR1 SGHTA, CDR2 FQGTGA. The V end lost 5 bases, the J end lost 2 bases, and 9 bases lay between the germline ends. The CDR3 has 13 amino acids. This chain's CDR3 is CASSVNLQETQYF. The CDR3, as DNA: TGTGCCAGCAGCGTAAACTTACAAGAGACCCAGTACTTC.

This clonotype was seen many times. The chain uses TRBV7-2 and TRBJ1-1, with D possibly being TRBD1 (6 bases). CDR1 and CDR2 from the germline V gene are SGHTA and FQGNSA. Trimming removed 2 bases from V and 2 bases from J, with 9 bases in between. The CDR3 is 14 amino acids. The CDR3 DNA reads TGTGCCAGCAGCTTAATGACAGGAAACACTGAAGCTTTCTTT. This translates into CASSLMTGNTEAFF.